What follows describes a single TCR beta chain. No antigen is known for it. Researchers made TCR beta libraries by using iRepertoire HTBI primers and running Arm-PCR on CDR3 regions. TCRdb called the multiplex PCR reads again in MiXCR, with one record for every CDR3 protein. The sample has a few hundred thousand distinct CDR3 sequences, roughly a fifth seen once. The data were taken from a study of regulatory T cells in long-lasting Graves disease. Study overall: Persistent cases took antithyroid drugs over 5 years and stayed TSH receptor antibody positive. Study-level results: Lower TCR diversity characterized persistent Graves' patients relative to newly diagnosed patients. Persistent patients had more shared public clonotypes (roughly 2,500) than new patients (about 920). Accuracy could have been hurt by small sample size.

Time point given: persistent/refractory GD, antithyroid drugs over 5 years with positive TRAb. The TCR library was made from RNA extracted from PBMCs. The CDR3 has 17 amino acids. Germline V gene data show CDR1 as ENHRY and CDR2 as SYGVKD. The V end was cut by 4 bases, the J end by 2 bases, with 17 bases between. V and J are TRBV10-3 and TRBJ2-2, with D perhaps TRBD2 (6 bases). Here the sequenced sample was peripheral blood mononuclear cells (PBMCs), taken when the disease was refractory, from a patient treated with antithyroid drugs. The sequence derives from a female donor with Graves disease. The CDR3 reads CAISATTGDDNTGELFF. DNA of the CDR3: TGTGCCATCAGTGCTACTACGGGGGACGACAACACCGGGGAGCTGTTTTTT.